This entry lists 21 T cell receptor beta chains sequenced from one sample in a study of T cell responses to AZD1222 COVID-19 vaccine. The data were produced by immunoSEQ multiplex PCR, yet TCRdb's version contains in-frame clones alone and is incomplete. Counted here are about 170,000 clones, 85% to 90% occurring once; the ten biggest clones make up approximately 6.9%. The sequences come from peripheral blood, collected on day 0 of AZD1222 vaccination. These receptor sequences come from an adult in good health.

This clone was observed a handful of times. The chain joins TRBV11-3 to TRBJ2-1; D is perhaps TRBD1 (5 bases). V shed 0 bases and J shed 13 bases, with 16 bases lying between them. There are 14 residues in the CDR3. Germline V gene lookup returns CDR1 SGHNT and CDR2 YENEEA. The CDR3 spells CASSLDLGARNQFF. The CDR3, as DNA: TGTGCCAGCAGCTTAGATCTTGGGGCACGGAATCAGTTCTTC.

J is TRBJ1-4 and V is TRBV6-5; D gene ambiguous. V was shortened by 2 bases and J by 8 bases, with 12 bases between the two germline ends. The length of the CDR3 is 14 residues. CDR1 and CDR2 (germline): MNHEY, SVGAGI. CDR3 sequence (DNA): TGTGCCAGCAGTTACCACGGACTTATCGAAAAACTGTTTTTT. It translates to CASSYHGLIEKLFF.

This CDR3 reads CASSEGQGMEKLFF. The CDR3 DNA reads TGTGCCAGCAGTGAGGGACAGGGGATGGAAAAACTGTTTTTT. The rearrangement links TRBV6-1 to TRBJ1-4; 10 nucleotides match TRBD1. The CDR3 extends over 14 amino acids. The germline V gene encodes CDR1 MNHNS and CDR2 SASEGT. Trimming removed 3 bases from V and 8 bases from J; junction bases left unmatched: 3.

The chain is built from TRBV19 and TRBJ1-2, with D perhaps TRBD1 (6 bases). The CDR3 is made up of 12 amino acids. V was trimmed by 5 bases and J by 6 bases, leaving 10 bases between them. Germline loops: CDR1 LNHDA, CDR2 SQIVND (reference sequence). The CDR3 coding sequence is TGTGCCAGTAGTTCCCAGGGGCATGGCTACACCTTC. This codes for CASSSQGHGYTF.

J is TRBJ2-3 and V is TRBV3-1 (or the pseudogene TRBV3-2), with D possibly TRBD2 on 6 matching bases. The CDR3 spans 14 residues. The V gene's germline CDR1 is LGHDT and CDR2 YNNKEL (reference sequence). V was trimmed by 4 bases and J by 1 base, leaving 9 bases between them. The CDR3: CASSLSGRTDTQYF. The CDR3 DNA is TGTGCCAGCAGCCTTAGCGGCCGCACAGATACGCAGTATTTT.

V is TRBV5-4 and J is TRBJ1-1; D gene ambiguous. CDR1 is SGHNT, CDR2 YYREEE, per germline (reference sequence). This CDR3 region has 15 residues. The V end lost 4 bases, the J end lost 1 base, and 14 bases lay between the germline ends. CDR3 region: CASSPAVVGNTEAFF. CDR3 coding DNA: TGTGCCAGCAGCCCCGCTGTGGTAGGGAACACTGAAGCTTTCTTT.

J is TRBJ1-2 and V is TRBV7-9; 11 nucleotides agree with TRBD1. V was clipped by 3 bases and J by 0 bases; unmatched bases: 0. This CDR3 is built from 15 residues. CDR1 is SEHNR and CDR2 is FQNEAQ in the germline V gene (reference sequence). CDR3 residues: CASSLGQGANYGYTF. Here the CDR3 DNA reads TGTGCCAGCAGCTTGGGACAGGGGGCTAACTATGGCTACACCTTC.

This clone is a singleton in its sample. V and J are TRBV4-1 and TRBJ1-2, with 9 bases identical to TRBD1. Germline CDR1 reads MGHRA; CDR2 reads YSYEKL. The CDR3 totals 15 residues. The junction had 8 bases not matched to a gene; V was cut back by 3 bases and J by 6 bases. The CDR3 region is CASSQNRDRADGYTF. The CDR3 bases are TGCGCCAGCAGCCAGAATCGGGACAGGGCGGATGGCTACACCTTC.

The CDR3 here is CASSFGQVSAGYTF. The CDR3 bases are TGTGCCAGCAGCTTTGGACAGGTCTCGGCTGGCTACACCTTC. The chain is built from TRBV3-1 (or the pseudogene TRBV3-2) and TRBJ1-2, with 7 bases that match TRBD1. V was clipped by 5 bases and J by 7 bases; unmatched bases: 10. The germline V gene encodes CDR1 LGHDT and CDR2 YNNKEL (reference sequence). The CDR3 has 14 residues.

This clone was counted once. The chain joins TRBV10-3 to TRBJ2-3; tentatively, D is TRBD1 (7 bases). CDR1 is ENHRY, CDR2 SYGVKD, per germline. Trimming shortened V by 11 bases and J by 7 bases, and 25 bases separated the two germline ends. This CDR3 has 15 residues. In nucleotides, the CDR3 is TGTGCCTCCTCAGGGGGGACCGGGGGTCTGTATACGCAGTATTTT. Translation gives CASSGGTGGLYTQYF.

This sequence joins TRBV6-5 and TRBJ1-6; no clear D gene. V was cut by 4 bases and J by 6 bases, with 13 bases left in between. The CDR3 loop spans 15 amino acids. Germline V gene data show CDR1 as MNHEY and CDR2 as SVGAGI. Here the CDR3 DNA reads TGTGCCAGCAGTTCCCAGAGTACGGCTAATTCACCCCTCCACTTT. Amino acids: CASSSQSTANSPLHF.

This rearrangement joins TRBV30 to TRBJ2-1; D may correspond to TRBD1 or TRBD2 (5 bases each). From germline, CDR1 is GTSNPN and CDR2 SVGIG (reference sequence). V was pared by 3 bases and J by 12 bases, with 15 bases between. CDR3 length: 12 residues. Here the CDR3 DNA reads TGTGCCTGGAGGGGGGACCCGGGCGGGCAGTTCTTC. Protein product: CAWRGDPGGQFF.

The chain recombines TRBV27 with TRBJ1-1; 8 nucleotides match TRBD1. The length of the CDR3 is 16 residues. The ends lost 2 bases at V and 5 bases at J; junction bases unmatched: 10. Looked up from germline, CDR1 is MNHEY and CDR2 is SMNVEV (reference sequence). CDR3 protein: CASSLRTGLLFTEAFF. CDR3 DNA: TGTGCCAGCAGTTTAAGGACAGGGCTTCTTTTTACTGAAGCTTTCTTT.

The chain joins TRBV18 to TRBJ1-1; D remains ambiguous. From germline, CDR1 is KGHSH and CDR2 LQKENI. The CDR3 consists of 14 residues. V gave up 3 bases and J gave up 3 bases, with 11 bases separating them. CDR3 region: CASSPPSTDTEAFF. The CDR3 nucleotides read TGTGCCAGCTCACCTCCTAGTACGGACACTGAAGCTTTCTTT.

The chain joins TRBV29-1 to TRBJ2-7; D perhaps matches TRBD1 (6 bases). The germline V and J ends were trimmed by 4 bases and 4 bases, with 11 bases remaining between them. CDR3 size: 12 residues. Germline CDR1 and CDR2: SQVTM and ANQGSEA. Written as DNA, the CDR3 is TGCAGCGTTGTATCTAGGGGGTACGAGCAGTACTTC. Translated: CSVVSRGYEQYF.

The chain couples TRBV4-2 to TRBJ2-1; 9 bases agree with TRBD2. V lost 1 base to trimming and J lost 4 bases; unmatched junction nucleotides: 11. Per germline, CDR1 LGHNA and CDR2 YNFKEQ. The CDR3 covers 18 residues. The CDR3 spells CASSQGPGSGGQYNEQFF. In nucleotides, the CDR3 is TGTGCCAGCAGCCAAGGGCCGGGGAGCGGGGGGCAATACAATGAGCAGTTCTTC.

The J gene is TRBJ1-1, the V gene TRBV12-2; TRBD1 is the table's D call, not checked against the DNA. TRBV12-2 is a listed pseudogene. The CDR3 runs 17 residues. The CDR3 DNA is TGTGCAAGTCGCTTACCCTGTCAGACAGACATGAACACTGAAGCTTTCTTT. Residues: CASRLPCQTDMNTEAFF.

V gene TRBV4-1 combines with J gene TRBJ2-1; no definite D call. This CDR3 has 15 amino acids. The V gene lost 3 bases and the J gene lost 0 bases, with 9 bases spanning the gap. Germline CDR1 MGHRA, CDR2 YSYEKL. Here the CDR3 reads CASSHSQSSYNEQFF. The CDR3 DNA follows: TGCGCCAGCAGCCACTCACAGAGCTCCTACAATGAGCAGTTCTTC.

V and J are TRBV5-1 and TRBJ2-2; the D gene is possibly TRBD1 (5 bases). The CDR3 runs to 14 residues. Germline CDR1 is SGHRS and CDR2 is YFSETQ. V was shortened by 1 base and J by 3 bases, with 7 bases between the two germline ends. The CDR3 region has the DNA TGCGCCAGCAGCTTGCAAGGGGACACCGGGGAGCTGTTTTTT. Translated: CASSLQGDTGELFF.

V gene TRBV28 combines with J gene TRBJ1-5; D is ambiguous. V lost 8 bases, J lost 7 bases, and 15 bases lay in between. The CDR3 extends over 13 amino acids. CDR1 and CDR2 (germline): MDHEN, SYDVKM. CDR3 sequence: CASGYPGWQPQHF. In nucleotides, the CDR3 is TGTGCCAGCGGGTACCCAGGCTGGCAGCCCCAGCATTTT. Combining the CDR3 with reference TRBV28 and TRBJ1-5 gives the whole variable domain DVKVTQSSRYLVKRTGEKVFLECVQDMDHENMFWYRQDPGLGLRLIYFSYDVKMKEKGDIPEGYSVSREKKERFSLILESASTNQTSMYLCASGYPGWQPQHFGDGTRLSIL.

Note on this clone: Different DNA sequences within this sample yield the same CDR3. The chain carries TRBV19 and TRBJ1-5; D might be TRBD1 (5 bases). The germline V gene encodes CDR1 LNHDA and CDR2 SQIVND (reference sequence). Trimming shortened V by 3 bases and J by 4 bases, and 10 bases separated the two germline ends. The length of the CDR3 is 14 residues. The CDR3, as DNA: TGTGCCAGTAGTATCCGGGACGGGAATCAGCCCCAGCATTTT. Translated, it gives CASSIRDGNQPQHF.